The clone carrying this T cell receptor (beta chain) has a handful of counts. The data belong to a study of blood T cell repertoires in COVID-19. The overall study: The United States, Italy and Spain supplied acute and convalescent COVID-19 samples. The analysed material was cDNA or gDNA that came from T cells, B-cell-depleted T cells, or PBMCs.

In the study's own analysis: Estimated nucleated cell counts came from reference gene primer amplification. Sequenced by immunoSEQ multiplex PCR; TCRdb stores in-frame clones only, minus some. V, J and clone size are taken as reported in that table, and D and trimming were inferred from the DNA itself. Of about 160,000 clones in the sample, roughly 80% were seen once. The germline CDR1 and CDR2 sequences are KGHSH and LQKENI. The CDR3 extends over 13 amino acids. The V gene lost 3 bases and the J gene lost 8 bases, with 13 bases spanning the gap. This TCR was sampled from a man in his sixties or seventies with acute or convalescent COVID-19. The chain recombines TRBV18 with TRBJ1-1, with D perhaps TRBD1 (5 bases). Material for sequencing was peripheral blood. The CDR3 DNA reads TGTGCCAGCTCACCCTTGAACGGGGGGGAAGCTTTCTTT. As protein: CASSPLNGGEAFF.